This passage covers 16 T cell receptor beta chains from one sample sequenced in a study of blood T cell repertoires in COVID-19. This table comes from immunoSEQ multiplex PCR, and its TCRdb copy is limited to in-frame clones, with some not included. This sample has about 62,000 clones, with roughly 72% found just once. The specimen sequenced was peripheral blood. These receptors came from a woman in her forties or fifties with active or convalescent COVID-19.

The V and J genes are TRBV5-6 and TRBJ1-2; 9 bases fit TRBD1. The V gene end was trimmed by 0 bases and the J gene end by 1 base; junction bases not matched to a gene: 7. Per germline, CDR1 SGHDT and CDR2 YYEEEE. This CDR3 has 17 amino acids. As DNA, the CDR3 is TGTGCCAGCAGCTTGGCCGGGGACAGGGCCCTTAACTATGGCTACACCTTC. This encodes CASSLAGDRALNYGYTF.

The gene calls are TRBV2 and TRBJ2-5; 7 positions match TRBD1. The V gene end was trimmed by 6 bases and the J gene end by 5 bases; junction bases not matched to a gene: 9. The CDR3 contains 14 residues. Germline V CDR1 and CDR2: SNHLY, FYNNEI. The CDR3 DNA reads TGTGCCAGCAGGCTACAGGGGAATCAGGAGACCCAGTACTTC. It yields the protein CASRLQGNQETQYF.

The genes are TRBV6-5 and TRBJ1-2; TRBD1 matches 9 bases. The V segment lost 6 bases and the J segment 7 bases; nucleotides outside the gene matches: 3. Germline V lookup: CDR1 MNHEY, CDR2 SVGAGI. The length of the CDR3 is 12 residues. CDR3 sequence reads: CASRLQGAGYTF. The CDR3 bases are TGTGCCAGCAGATTACAGGGGGCTGGCTACACCTTC.

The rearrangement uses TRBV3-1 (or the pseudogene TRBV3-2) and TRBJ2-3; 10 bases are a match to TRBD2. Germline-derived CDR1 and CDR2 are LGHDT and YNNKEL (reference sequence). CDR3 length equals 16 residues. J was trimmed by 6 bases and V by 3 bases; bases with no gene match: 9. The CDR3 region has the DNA TGTGCCAGCAGCCAGGTTACTAGCGGGATAGGGGATACGCAGTATTTT. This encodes CASSQVTSGIGDTQYF.

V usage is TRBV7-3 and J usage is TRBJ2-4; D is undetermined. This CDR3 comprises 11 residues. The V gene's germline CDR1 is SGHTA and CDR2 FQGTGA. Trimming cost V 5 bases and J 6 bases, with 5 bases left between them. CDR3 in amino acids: CASSPGNIQYF. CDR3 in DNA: TGTGCCAGCAGCCCGGGAAACATTCAGTACTTC.

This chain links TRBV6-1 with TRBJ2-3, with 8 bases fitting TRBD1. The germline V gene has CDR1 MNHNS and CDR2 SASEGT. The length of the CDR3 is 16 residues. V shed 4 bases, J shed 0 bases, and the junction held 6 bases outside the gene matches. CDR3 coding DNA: TGTGCCAGCAGTGGGGGGACAGGTACTAGCACAGATACGCAGTATTTT. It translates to CASSGGTGTSTDTQYF.

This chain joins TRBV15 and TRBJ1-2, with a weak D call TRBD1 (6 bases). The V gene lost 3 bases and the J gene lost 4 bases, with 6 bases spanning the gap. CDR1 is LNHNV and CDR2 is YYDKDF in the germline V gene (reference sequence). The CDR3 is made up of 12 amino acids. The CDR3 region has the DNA TGTGCCACCAGCAGCAGGGGCTATGGCTACACCTTC. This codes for CATSSRGYGYTF. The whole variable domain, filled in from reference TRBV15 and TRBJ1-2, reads DAMVIQNPRYQVTQFGKPVTLSCSQTLNHNVMYWYQQKSSQAPKLLFHYYDKDFNNEADTPDNFQSRRPNTSFCFLDIRSPGLGDTAMYLCATSSRGYGYTFGSGTRLTVV.

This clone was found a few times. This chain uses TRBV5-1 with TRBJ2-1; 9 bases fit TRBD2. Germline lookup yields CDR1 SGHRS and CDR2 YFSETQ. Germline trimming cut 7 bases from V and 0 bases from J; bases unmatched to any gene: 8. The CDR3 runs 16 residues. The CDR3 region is CASRQTSGSSYNEQFF. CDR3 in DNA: TGCGCCAGCCGACAGACTAGCGGAAGCTCCTACAATGAGCAGTTCTTC.

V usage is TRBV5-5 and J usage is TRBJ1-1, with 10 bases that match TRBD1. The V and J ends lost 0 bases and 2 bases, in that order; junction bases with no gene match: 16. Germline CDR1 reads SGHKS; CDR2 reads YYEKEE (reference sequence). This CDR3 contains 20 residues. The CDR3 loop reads CASSLEGPGTGVVANTEAFF. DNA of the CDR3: TGTGCCAGCAGCTTGGAAGGCCCTGGGACAGGGGTTGTAGCCAACACTGAAGCTTTCTTT.

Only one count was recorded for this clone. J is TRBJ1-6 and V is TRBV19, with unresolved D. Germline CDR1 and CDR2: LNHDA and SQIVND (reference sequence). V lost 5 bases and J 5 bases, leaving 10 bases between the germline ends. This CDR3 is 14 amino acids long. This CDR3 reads CASSSTSNNSPLHF. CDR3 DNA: TGTGCCAGTAGTTCGACAAGTAATAATTCACCCCTCCACTTT.

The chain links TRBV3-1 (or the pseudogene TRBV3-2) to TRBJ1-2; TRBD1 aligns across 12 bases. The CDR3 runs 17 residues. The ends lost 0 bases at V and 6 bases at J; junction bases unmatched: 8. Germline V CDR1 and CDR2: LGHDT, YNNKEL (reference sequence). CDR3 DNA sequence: TGTGCCAGCAGCCAAGATGGGGGACAGGGGGCAACTAATGGCTACACCTTC. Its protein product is CASSQDGGQGATNGYTF.

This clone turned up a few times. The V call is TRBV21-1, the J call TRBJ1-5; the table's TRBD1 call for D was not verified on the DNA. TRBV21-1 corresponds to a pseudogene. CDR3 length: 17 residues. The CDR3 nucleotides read TGTGCCAAAAGTATCTTTGGGACAGAGAGCGGCAATCAGCCCCAGCATTTT. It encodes CAKSIFGTESGNQPQHF.

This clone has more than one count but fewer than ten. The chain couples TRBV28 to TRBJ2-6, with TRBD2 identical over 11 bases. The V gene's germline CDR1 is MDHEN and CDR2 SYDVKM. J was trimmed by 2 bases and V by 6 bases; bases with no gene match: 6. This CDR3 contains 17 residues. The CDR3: CASSVPGLAAGANVLTF. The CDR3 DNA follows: TGTGCCAGCAGCGTACCGGGACTAGCGGCTGGGGCCAACGTCCTGACTTTC.

The CDR3: CATRGTGNMNTEAFF. The CDR3 nucleotides are TGTGCCACCAGGGGGACAGGGAATATGAACACTGAAGCTTTCTTT. The V gene is TRBV24-1, the J gene TRBJ1-1; TRBD1 aligns across 9 bases. The V gene's germline CDR1 is KGHDR and CDR2 SFDVKD. Trimming took 7 bases from V and 0 from J; bases not matched to a gene: 5. The CDR3 length is 15 residues.

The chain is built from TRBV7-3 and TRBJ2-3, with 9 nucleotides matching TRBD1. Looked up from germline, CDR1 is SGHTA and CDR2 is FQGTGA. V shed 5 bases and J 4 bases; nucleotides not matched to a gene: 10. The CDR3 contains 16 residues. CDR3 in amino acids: CASSPDRGGRADTQYF. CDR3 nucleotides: TGTGCCAGCAGCCCGGACAGGGGAGGTAGAGCAGATACGCAGTATTTT.

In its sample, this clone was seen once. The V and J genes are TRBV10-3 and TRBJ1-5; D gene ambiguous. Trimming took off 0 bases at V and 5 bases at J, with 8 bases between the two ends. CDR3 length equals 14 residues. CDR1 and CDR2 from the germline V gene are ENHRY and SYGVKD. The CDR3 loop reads CAISESREDQPQHF. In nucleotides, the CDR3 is TGTGCCATCAGTGAGTCGAGGGAGGATCAGCCCCAGCATTTT.